These 15 T cell receptor beta chains share one sample of origin, sequenced in a study of T cell repertoires in aging, cancer and after chemotherapy. The template was genomic DNA from peripheral blood, not RNA. A mixed TRB-A/B primer pool amplified rearranged TRB by multiplex touch-down PCR. TCRdb passed the multiplex PCR reads through MiXCR, listing each CDR3 protein once. The sample contains over a thousand distinct CDR3 sequences, 20% to 25% of which appear only once. The sample consisted of blood. These receptors were taken from a human donor with a solid tumor.

This clonotype is labeled medium-sized. The chain uses TRBV5-1 and TRBJ2-7, with no clear D. Trimming took 6 bases from V and 3 from J, leaving 10 bases between them. Germline V gene lookup returns CDR1 SGHRS and CDR2 YFSETQ. The length of the CDR3 is 12 residues. CDR3 in amino acids: CASNSADYEQYF. For the CDR3, the DNA is TGCGCCAGCAACTCCGCGGACTACGAGCAGTACTTC.

By frequency in the sample, this clonotype is large. The chain is built from TRBV30 and TRBJ2-2, with D hard to call. The germline V gene has CDR1 GTSNPN and CDR2 SVGIG (reference sequence). This CDR3 is 12 amino acids long. V lost 8 bases and J lost 4, with 11 bases in between. The CDR3 loop is CAREGPTGELFF. CDR3 bases: TGTGCCAGAGAAGGGCCCACCGGGGAGCTGTTTTTT.

In this sample, this clonotype is medium-sized. V usage is TRBV6-5 and J usage is TRBJ1-2; 7 positions agree with TRBD1. The V segment lost 6 bases and the J segment 5 bases; nucleotides outside the gene matches: 9. Per the germline V gene, CDR1 is MNHEY and CDR2 is SVGAGI. This CDR3 contains 14 residues. The CDR3 nucleotides are TGTGCCAGCAGGACCTCCACAGGGGATTATGGCTACACCTTC. Translation gives CASRTSTGDYGYTF.

The rearrangement uses TRBV20-1 and TRBJ1-6; D may be TRBD1 (5 bases). Germline V lookup: CDR1 DFQATT, CDR2 SNEGSKA (reference sequence). The CDR3 sequence is 14 residues long. V was clipped by 3 bases and J by 3 bases, with 9 bases between them. CDR3 sequence reads: CSARSGFYNSPLHF. CDR3 DNA sequence: TGCAGTGCTAGGTCAGGGTTCTATAATTCACCCCTCCACTTT.

This clonotype is deemed medium-sized. V gene TRBV5-1 combines with J gene TRBJ2-1; 8 bases agree with TRBD2. Trimming at V came to 4 bases and at J to 4 bases, leaving 4 bases not matched to a gene. The CDR3 has 14 residues. Germline lookup yields CDR1 SGHRS and CDR2 YFSETQ. The CDR3 region is CASSLGTSYNEQFF. The CDR3 region has the DNA TGCGCCAGCAGCCTCGGGACTAGTTACAATGAGCAGTTCTTC.

This clonotype is classed as medium-sized (0.01 to 0.1%). The chain couples TRBV6-2 or TRBV6-3 to TRBJ2-4; D possibly matches TRBD1 or TRBD2 (6 bases each). This CDR3 contains 14 residues. Trimming left V 6 bases short and J 6 bases short, with 15 bases between. Germline lookup yields CDR1 MNHEY and CDR2 SVGEGT. Here the CDR3 reads CASRSTGRRNIQYF. In DNA, the CDR3 is TGTGCCAGCAGGTCAACAGGGAGGAGAAACATTCAGTACTTC.

This clonotype ranks as medium-sized. The rearrangement uses TRBV18 and TRBJ2-7; tentatively, D is TRBD1 or TRBD2 (5 bases each). Germline loops: CDR1 KGHSH, CDR2 LQKENI. CDR3 length: 13 residues. The V end was cut by 4 bases, the J end by 5 bases, with 12 bases between. The CDR3 sequence: CASSLGVVDEQYF. The CDR3 DNA is TGTGCCAGCTCACTGGGGGTGGTCGACGAGCAGTACTTC.

The V call is TRBV18, the J call TRBJ1-2, with TRBD1 identical over 8 bases. Germline assignment: CDR1 KGHSH and CDR2 LQKENI. The V gene end was trimmed by 3 bases and the J gene end by 7 bases; junction bases not matched to a gene: 7. The CDR3 sequence is 14 residues long. This CDR3 reads CASSPSTGESGYTF. The CDR3 nucleotides read TGTGCCAGCTCACCCTCGACAGGGGAATCTGGCTACACCTTC.

This clonotype occurred once. A much larger clonotype is one base distant, so this may be a read error. This chain connects TRBV25-1 to TRBJ2-1; 10 bases line up with TRBD2. CDR3 length: 14 residues. Looked up from germline, CDR1 is MGHDK and CDR2 is SYGVNS. J gave up 6 bases and V 4 bases, and 3 bases lay outside the gene matches. In DNA form, the CDR3 reads TGTGCCAGCAGTGTTAGCGGGGGGACCAATGAGCAGTTCTTC. As protein: CASSVSGGTNEQFF.

By its share, this clonotype is medium-sized (0.01 to 0.1%). This chain links TRBV27 with TRBJ2-7; 7 positions match TRBD1. With 3 bases clipped from V and 7 bases from J, the junction kept 9 bases outside the gene matches. CDR1 MNHEY and CDR2 SMNVEV come from the germline V gene (reference sequence). There are 14 residues in the CDR3. CDR3 nucleotides: TGTGCCAGCAGTTTCTCTGACAGGGCTTGGGAGCAGTACTTC. Amino acid sequence: CASSFSDRAWEQYF.

This clonotype has only one observation. The chain carries TRBV5-6 and TRBJ1-1; D not resolved. CDR3 length: 14 amino acids. The V gene's germline CDR1 is SGHDT and CDR2 YYEEEE. The ends were cut back, 1 base at V and 1 base at J, with 8 bases in the middle. The CDR3 reads CASSLRDRNTEAFF. In DNA form, the CDR3 reads TGTGCCAGCAGCTTGCGAGATCGGAACACTGAAGCTTTCTTT.

By share, this clonotype ranks as medium-sized. The chain employs TRBV18 and TRBJ1-2; 7 nucleotides match TRBD1. Germline CDR1 reads KGHSH; CDR2 reads LQKENI. This CDR3 spans 13 amino acids. V was pared by 4 bases and J by 1 base, with 0 bases of the junction left unmatched. The CDR3 DNA follows: TGTGCCAGCTCACGGGACAGTAACTATGGCTACACCTTC. Translating it yields CASSRDSNYGYTF.

In its sample, this clonotype ranks as large. This sequence joins TRBV11-3 and TRBJ2-2; D unresolved. The V gene lost 2 bases and the J gene lost 0 bases, with 7 bases spanning the gap. The length of the CDR3 is 15 residues. Germline loops: CDR1 SGHNT, CDR2 YENEEA. The CDR3 DNA is TGTGCCAGCAGCTTAATGGCGGCGAACACCGGGGAGCTGTTTTTT. This codes for CASSLMAANTGELFF.

To note about this clonotype: At one end the junction does not follow the germline gene, possibly because of a read error. The chain uses TRBV4-1 and TRBJ1-1, with D perhaps matching TRBD1 (6 bases). The CDR3 contains 16 residues. CDR1 is MGHRA, CDR2 YSYEKL, per germline. Here the CDR3 reads CASSQAGGRGYTETFF. As DNA, the CDR3 is TGCGCCAGCAGCCAAGCGGGGGGGCGAGGATACACTGAAACTTTCTTT.

The chain is built from TRBV28 and TRBJ1-1; 7 positions agree with TRBD1. From germline, CDR1 is MDHEN and CDR2 SYDVKM. CDR3 size: 16 residues. J was trimmed by 6 bases and V by 4 bases; bases with no gene match: 14. DNA of the CDR3: TGTGCCAGCAGTTCAAGACAGGGAGAAAGGTACGCTGAAGCTTTCTTT. This sequence encodes CASSSRQGERYAEAFF.